What follows are 17 T cell receptor beta chains derived from one specimen sequenced in a study of Ad26.COV2.S vaccination and SARS-CoV-2 variants. Repertoires were generated with immunoSEQ multiplex PCR, while TCRdb's copy carries only in-frame clones and drops some. Among approximately 340,000 clones listed, around 92% were seen once. Here the sequenced sample was peripheral blood, taken after recovery from COVID-19. These receptors were obtained from a human donor who had recovered from COVID-19.

This clone was recorded only once. The chain joins TRBV6-6 to TRBJ2-2; D is unclear. This CDR3 is built from 16 residues. Germline CDR1 and CDR2: MNHNY and SVGAGI (reference sequence). V shed 10 bases and J shed 0 bases, with 18 bases lying between them. CDR3 residues: CATMQLTTPNTGELFF. The CDR3 DNA reads TGTGCCACCATGCAGTTAACCACCCCGAACACCGGGGAGCTGTTTTTT.

V is TRBV27 and J is TRBJ2-5; TRBD1 matches 7 bases. Trimming removed 8 bases from V and 1 base from J; junction bases left unmatched: 4. CDR3 length equals 13 residues. Germline V gene data show CDR1 as MNHEY and CDR2 as SMNVEV (reference sequence). CDR3 nucleotides: TGTGCCAGCTCGGGACAGCTCCAAGAGACCCAGTACTTC. This encodes CASSGQLQETQYF.

This sequence joins TRBV11-2 and TRBJ1-2; possibly TRBD1 for D (5 bases). The CDR3 is 13 residues long. V shed 0 bases and J shed 4 bases, with 6 bases lying between them. CDR1 is SGHAT, CDR2 FQNNGV, per germline. CDR3 sequence: CASSLDRVYGYTF. CDR3 nucleotide sequence: TGTGCCAGCAGCTTAGACAGGGTCTATGGCTACACCTTC.

The CDR3 reads CASSLVLGKNAFF. CDR3 bases: TGCGCCAGCAGCTTGGTTCTGGGAAAAAATGCTTTCTTT. The chain joins TRBV5-1 to TRBJ1-1; D is undetermined. Germline lookup yields CDR1 SGHRS and CDR2 YFSETQ. V was shortened by 0 bases and J by 11 bases, with 14 bases between the two germline ends. The CDR3 extends over 13 amino acids. Variable domain in full (rest from reference TRBV5-1 and TRBJ1-1): KAGVTQTPRYLIKTRGQQVTLSCSPISGHRSVSWYQQTPGQGLQFLFEYFSETQRNKGNFPGRFSGRQFSNSRSEMNVSTLELGDSALYLCASSLVLGKNAFFGQGTRLTVV.

V and J are TRBV10-1 and TRBJ1-1; possible D gene TRBD1, 6 bases. Germline values: CDR1 WNHNN, CDR2 SYGVQD (reference sequence). This CDR3 comprises 13 residues. The ends were cut back, 4 bases at V and 8 bases at J, with 14 bases in the middle. CDR3 loop: CASSATNRAEAFF. CDR3 nucleotide sequence: TGCGCCAGCAGTGCGACGAACAGGGCAGAAGCTTTCTTT.

Note on this clone: At one of its ends the junction is not consistent with the germline gene, which may arise from a read error. The genes are TRBV9 and TRBJ2-1, with 8 positions matching TRBD1. Per the germline V gene, CDR1 is SGDLS and CDR2 is YYNGEE. CDR3 length equals 13 residues. CDR3 nucleotide sequence: TGTGCCAGCAGCCCTCTCCTAGGACAGGGCTGGGTCTTC. Translated, it gives CASSPLLGQGWVF.

This rearrangement joins TRBV28 to TRBJ1-2; weak D call: TRBD1 (5 bases). From germline, CDR1 is MDHEN and CDR2 SYDVKM. Deletions cut 1 base from V and 0 bases from J, with 12 bases between. The CDR3 loop spans 16 amino acids. The CDR3 protein is CASSLSSGIPNYGYTF. The DNA for the CDR3 is TGTGCCAGCAGTTTATCGTCAGGGATACCTAACTATGGCTACACCTTC.

The chain is built from TRBV5-1 and TRBJ1-2, with 7 bases matching TRBD1. CDR1 and CDR2 from the germline V gene are SGHRS and YFSETQ. The V segment lost 5 bases and the J segment 2 bases; nucleotides outside the gene matches: 6. CDR3 length: 14 amino acids. Here the CDR3 reads CASSPGGINYGYTF. For the CDR3, the DNA is TGCGCCAGCAGTCCAGGGGGGATAAACTATGGCTACACCTTC.

The gene calls are TRBV7-2 and TRBJ2-5, with D possibly TRBD1 on 6 matching bases. V was pared by 5 bases and J by 5 bases, with 9 bases between. The CDR3 consists of 12 residues. Germline values: CDR1 SGHTA, CDR2 FQGNSA. The CDR3 coding sequence is TGTGCCAGCAGCCATACAGGGGAGACCCAGTACTTC. It yields the protein CASSHTGETQYF.

This chain links TRBV7-2 with TRBJ1-4; D perhaps matches TRBD1 (5 bases). V lost 6 bases and J lost 10, with 18 bases in between. CDR3 length: 14 residues. Germline V gene data show CDR1 as SGHTA and CDR2 as FQGNSA. CDR3 sequence (DNA): TGTGCCAGCAGTGTCAGGGAGTGGTTGGGAAAACTGTTTTTT. This gives the protein CASSVREWLGKLFF.

The rearrangement links TRBV5-4 to TRBJ2-5; D is undetermined. The germline V and J ends were trimmed by 2 bases and 4 bases, with 15 bases remaining between them. Germline V CDR1 and CDR2: SGHNT, YYREEE (reference sequence). This CDR3 is 15 amino acids long. The CDR3 sequence: CASSLDPGSSETQYF. The DNA of the CDR3 is TGTGCCAGCAGCTTAGACCCCGGAAGCTCAGAGACCCAGTACTTC.

This clone was detected only once. The chain couples TRBV11-2 to TRBJ2-1, with 10 bases fitting TRBD2. Germline V gene lookup returns CDR1 SGHAT and CDR2 FQNNGV. The CDR3 length is 17 residues. The V gene end was trimmed by 5 bases and the J gene end by 1 base; junction bases not matched to a gene: 8. The CDR3 bases are TGTGCCAGCAGCCAAGAAAATAGCGGGGGGTCCTACAATGAGCAGTTCTTC. Protein product: CASSQENSGGSYNEQFF. Drawing the rest from reference TRBV11-2 and TRBJ2-1, the complete variable domain is EAGVAQSPRYKIIEKRQSVAFWCNPISGHATLYWYQQILGQGPKLLIQFQNNGVVDDSQLPKDRFSAERLKGVDSTLKIQPAKLEDSAVYLCASSQENSGGSYNEQFFGPGTRLTVL.

The chain combines TRBV5-6 with TRBJ2-5; TRBD2 matches at 7 bases. The CDR3 consists of 17 residues. CDR1 is SGHDT, CDR2 YYEEEE, per germline. With 0 bases clipped from V and 2 bases from J, the junction kept 10 bases outside the gene matches. The CDR3, as DNA: TGTGCCAGCAGCTTGGGCCTCCAGCGGGGACGACAAGAGACCCAGTACTTC. Amino acids: CASSLGLQRGRQETQYF.

The rearrangement links TRBV6-5 to TRBJ2-7; TRBD1 matches at 9 bases. V trimming: 7 bases; J trimming: 4 bases; junction bases outside the gene matches: 8. The CDR3 sequence is 14 residues long. Germline loops: CDR1 MNHEY, CDR2 SVGAGI. The CDR3 bases are TGTGCCAGCAATAGGGACAGGGTATCATACGAGCAGTACTTC. Protein: CASNRDRVSYEQYF.

This rearrangement joins TRBV9 to TRBJ1-1; D is ambiguous. From germline, CDR1 is SGDLS and CDR2 YYNGEE. The ends were cut back, 3 bases at V and 1 base at J, with 22 bases in the middle. The CDR3 length is 18 residues. In nucleotides, the CDR3 is TGTGCCAGCAGCGCCTCGGAGAGGGAAAAAGGCCGGAACACTGAAGCTTTCTTT. Residues: CASSASEREKGRNTEAFF.

CDR3 nucleotides: TGTGCCAGCAGCATGGGACAGGGGGCCGGGGAGCTGTTTTTT. Amino acids: CASSMGQGAGELFF. The chain links TRBV5-4 to TRBJ2-2; the match to TRBD1 covers 11 bases. V was clipped by 4 bases and J by 6 bases; unmatched bases: 2. The V gene's germline CDR1 is SGHNT and CDR2 YYREEE (reference sequence). This CDR3 contains 14 residues.

The chain couples TRBV3-1 (or the pseudogene TRBV3-2) to TRBJ2-7, with 10 bases matching TRBD2. The CDR3 is made up of 15 amino acids. Germline CDR1 reads LGHDT; CDR2 reads YNNKEL (reference sequence). Unmatched junction bases numbered 5, after V lost 4 bases and J lost 2 bases. CDR3 amino acids: CASSLGLAGAYEQYF. CDR3 nucleotides: TGTGCCAGCAGCCTTGGGCTAGCGGGGGCCTACGAGCAGTACTTC.